This TCR beta chain was recovered during a study of T cells in Graves' hyperthyroidism and ophthalmopathy. Absent ophthalmopathy progression within 18 months defined stable Graves' hyperthyroidism. Reasons for excluding patients were uncontrolled infection, other autoimmune disease, pregnancy or lactation. There are many counts of this clonotype. Amplified TCR beta CDR3 regions derived from RNA transcripts. During a first-round RT-PCR of the TCR CDR3, the HTBI primer set was used. TCRdb independently ran MiXCR on the multiplex PCR reads; one entry per CDR3 protein. Among around 420,000 distinct CDR3 sequences, around 15% were seen once, and the ten largest hold approximately 5.3%. CDR3 length equals 17 residues. Germline CDR1 reads SEHNR; CDR2 reads FQNEAQ (reference sequence). Unmatched junction bases numbered 7, after V lost 5 bases and J lost 0 bases.

Sequencing was done on a sample of blood. The chain has TRBV7-9 and TRBJ2-5; 12 bases match TRBD2. The receptor was isolated from a woman under 30 with Graves' hyperthyroidism. The CDR3 sequence is CASSLGLAGMYQETQYF. CDR3 bases: TGTGCCAGCAGCCTAGGACTAGCGGGGATGTACCAAGAGACCCAGTACTTC.